A single sample gave rise to the 26 T cell receptor beta chains below, sequenced in a study of blood T cell repertoires in COVID-19 (dated by TCRdb to about 2020). The library was produced with the immunoSEQ multiplex PCR assay. Sourced from immuneACCESS, this table was stored by TCRdb with only in-frame sequences that have V and J called. A share of the clones is absent; for the studies checked, an unresolved V gene accounts for under half, and the remainder has no known explanation. This sample has approximately 130,000 clones in its table, and 80% to 90% of those were observed once. Around 13% of the sample comes from the top ten. Sequenced material: peripheral blood. These receptors were collected from a human donor in a cohort sampled during active COVID-19.

The gene calls are TRBV21-1 and TRBJ2-1; TRBD1, the table's D call, lacks a check against the DNA. TRBV21-1 is recorded as a pseudogene. This CDR3 has 15 amino acids. CDR3 DNA sequence: TGTGCCAGCAGAGGGGGACACCCGTTAAACAATGAGCAGTTCTTC. Encoded protein: CASRGGHPLNNEQFF.

This chain links TRBV30 with TRBJ1-6; no firm D call. V shed 2 bases and J shed 7 bases, with 12 bases lying between them. Germline loops: CDR1 GTSNPN, CDR2 SVGIG (reference sequence). The CDR3 runs to 14 residues. Here the CDR3 reads CAWSSGTENSPLHF. In DNA, the CDR3 is TGTGCCTGGAGTTCCGGCACAGAAAATTCACCCCTCCACTTT.

This clone was seen once. This chain connects TRBV7-8 to TRBJ2-7; D is perhaps TRBD1 (6 bases). V lost 5 bases and J 6 bases, leaving 14 bases between the germline ends. CDR1 is SGHVS and CDR2 is FQNEAQ in the germline V gene. This CDR3 spans 13 amino acids. CDR3 residues: CASSVGRDTEQYF. The CDR3 DNA is TGTGCCAGCAGCGTAGGCCGGGACACCGAGCAGTACTTC.

This clone was seen only a few times. This chain connects TRBV3-1 (or the pseudogene TRBV3-2) to TRBJ1-3; TRBD1 agrees at 7 bases. This CDR3 is built from 16 residues. V gave up 3 bases and J gave up 3 bases; unmatched junction bases: 8. Germline CDR1 LGHDT, CDR2 YNNKEL (reference sequence). CDR3 bases: TGTGCCAGCAGCCAGCGACAGGGCGCTTTTGGAAACACCATATATTTT. It is translated as CASSQRQGAFGNTIYF.

The count of this clone is one. V gene TRBV1 combines with J gene TRBJ2-1; the table's TRBD2 call for D was not verified on the DNA. TRBV1 is annotated as a pseudogene. CDR3 length: 13 residues. The CDR3 loop reads CPGGGGARNEQFF. The CDR3 DNA reads TGCCCCGGGGGCGGGGGGGCTCGTAATGAGCAGTTCTTC.

The genes are TRBV4-1 and TRBJ1-5, with D possibly matching TRBD1 (6 bases). CDR1 is MGHRA, CDR2 YSYEKL, per germline. The CDR3 runs to 14 residues. V gave up 4 bases and J gave up 7 bases, with 14 bases separating them. Written as DNA, the CDR3 is TGCGCCAGCAGCCTCACAGGGTCGGGACAGCCCCAGCATTTT. Its translation is CASSLTGSGQPQHF.

This clone was counted a few times. V is TRBV6-5 and J is TRBJ1-6, with D maybe TRBD1 (6 bases). The V gene's germline CDR1 is MNHEY and CDR2 SVGAGI. The CDR3 consists of 15 residues. V lost 6 bases, J lost 0 bases, and 9 bases lay in between. CDR3 sequence (DNA): TGTGCCAGCAGCCAGACAGGCTCCTATAATTCACCCCTCCACTTT. It is translated as CASSQTGSYNSPLHF.

This rearrangement joins TRBV5-1 to TRBJ2-7, with a weak D call TRBD2 (5 bases). This CDR3 comprises 13 residues. V lost 4 bases to trimming and J lost 3 bases, with 11 bases between them. Germline CDR1 and CDR2: SGHRS and YFSETQ. The CDR3 DNA is TGCGCCAGCAGCCCGGACTCGAACTACGAGCAGTACTTC. Its translation: CASSPDSNYEQYF.

This chain links TRBV11-2 with TRBJ2-3, with a tentative D call TRBD2 (6 bases). Germline-derived CDR1 and CDR2 are SGHAT and FQNNGV. This CDR3 is built from 15 residues. Trimming removed 1 base from V and 2 bases from J, with 10 bases in between. The CDR3 protein is CASSLVRGYTDTQYF. CDR3 sequence (DNA): TGTGCCAGCAGCTTAGTTCGGGGGTACACAGATACGCAGTATTTT.

This clone was observed a handful of times. V and J are TRBV11-1 and TRBJ1-2; no clear D. CDR3 length: 15 amino acids. Germline V gene sequence: CDR1 SGHAT, CDR2 FQDESV (reference sequence). Trimming cost V 1 base and J 7 bases, with 16 bases left between them. CDR3 sequence reads: CASSLVGSGIGGYTF. CDR3 DNA: TGTGCCAGCAGCTTAGTTGGCTCGGGAATCGGTGGCTACACCTTC.

The rearrangement links TRBV28 to TRBJ1-2, with D perhaps TRBD1 (6 bases). V shed 6 bases and J shed 2 bases, with 16 bases lying between them. The CDR3 is made up of 15 amino acids. Germline V gene lookup returns CDR1 MDHEN and CDR2 SYDVKM. Here the CDR3 reads CASSLGGGLNYGYTF. For the CDR3, the DNA is TGTGCCAGCAGCCTAGGGGGGGGTTTGAACTATGGCTACACCTTC.

The chain uses TRBV27 and TRBJ1-1; 9 bases agree with TRBD1. The CDR3 consists of 14 residues. Germline lookup yields CDR1 MNHEY and CDR2 SMNVEV (reference sequence). The ends lost 7 bases at V and 1 base at J; junction bases unmatched: 4. Written as DNA, the CDR3 is TGTGCCAGCATCAGACAGGGGGGGAACACTGAAGCTTTCTTT. Residues: CASIRQGGNTEAFF.

The rearrangement links TRBV19 to TRBJ2-2; the match to TRBD1 covers 11 bases. V shed 3 bases and J 5 bases; nucleotides not matched to a gene: 8. In germline, CDR1 is LNHDA, CDR2 SQIVND (reference sequence). The CDR3 loop spans 17 amino acids. The CDR3 region is CASSIPDRGPVTGELFF. CDR3 DNA: TGTGCCAGTAGTATTCCGGACAGGGGGCCGGTGACCGGGGAGCTGTTTTTT.

The chain employs TRBV3-1 (or the pseudogene TRBV3-2) and TRBJ2-3; D is possibly TRBD2 (6 bases). The CDR3 runs 17 residues. CDR1 is LGHDT, CDR2 YNNKEL, per germline (reference sequence). The V and J ends lost 1 base and 1 base respectively, with 15 bases between them. Here the CDR3 DNA reads TGTGCCAGCAGCCAAGTTGCGGGGCTAGGCGGCACAGATACGCAGTATTTT. Translated, it gives CASSQVAGLGGTDTQYF.

V is TRBV3-1 (or the pseudogene TRBV3-2) and J is TRBJ1-4; D possibly corresponds to TRBD1 (5 bases). V was clipped by 5 bases and J by 1 base, with 11 bases between them. There are 15 residues in the CDR3. Germline CDR1 is LGHDT and CDR2 is YNNKEL (reference sequence). The CDR3 loop is CASSVSRGTNEKLFF. The CDR3 DNA sequence: TGTGCCAGCAGCGTCTCTAGGGGAACTAATGAAAAACTGTTTTTT.

The chain combines TRBV3-1 (or the pseudogene TRBV3-2) with TRBJ2-7; 8 positions agree with TRBD1. Germline CDR1 and CDR2: LGHDT and YNNKEL (reference sequence). The J segment lost 6 bases and the V segment lost 4 bases, leaving 11 bases of the junction unmatched. CDR3 length equals 15 residues. The CDR3 region has the DNA TGTGCCAGCAGCCGCAGGACAGGGACGTTAGGCGAGCAGTACTTC. This sequence encodes CASSRRTGTLGEQYF.

This chain links TRBV29-1 with TRBJ1-4; the match to TRBD1 covers 8 bases. J gave up 10 bases and V 3 bases, and 10 bases lay outside the gene matches. Germline CDR1 SQVTM, CDR2 ANQGSEA. The CDR3 covers 14 residues. This CDR3 reads CSVEEGQAFGKLFF. CDR3 DNA: TGCAGCGTTGAGGAGGGACAGGCCTTTGGAAAACTGTTTTTT.

This clone has only a few counts. This rearrangement joins TRBV5-6 to TRBJ1-6; no reliable D call. The germline V gene has CDR1 SGHDT and CDR2 YYEEEE. The CDR3 spans 16 residues. Trimming stripped 0 bases from V and 6 bases from J, with 13 bases between. This chain's CDR3 is CASSLDNRFGNSPLHF. The CDR3 nucleotides are TGTGCCAGCAGCTTGGATAATCGGTTTGGTAATTCACCCCTCCACTTT.

This chain uses TRBV14 with TRBJ1-3; no clear D. Germline-derived CDR1 and CDR2 are SGHDN and FVKESK. Trimming pared 4 bases from V and 0 bases from J, leaving 16 bases between. The CDR3 contains 17 residues. CDR3 residues: CASSPLHGRSSGNTIYF. As DNA, the CDR3 is TGTGCCAGCAGCCCCCTGCACGGCAGGTCCTCTGGAAACACCATATATTTT. The entire variable domain, with the rest obtained from reference TRBV14 and TRBJ1-3, is as follows: EAGVTQFPSHSVIEKGQTVTLRCDPISGHDNLYWYRRVMGKEIKFLLHFVKESKQDESGMPNNRFLAERTGGTYSTLKVQPAELEDSGVYFCASSPLHGRSSGNTIYFGEGSWLTVV.

This clone was observed a single time. The chain joins TRBV19 to TRBJ1-1, with D possibly matching TRBD1 (5 bases). The CDR3 consists of 14 residues. CDR1 LNHDA and CDR2 SQIVND come from the germline V gene (reference sequence). Trimming left V 5 bases short and J 3 bases short, with 13 bases between. The chain's CDR3 is CASSSYGGDTEAFF. CDR3 in DNA: TGTGCCAGTAGTTCCTACGGGGGGGACACTGAAGCTTTCTTT. Variable domain in full (rest from reference TRBV19 and TRBJ1-1): DGGITQSPKYLFRKEGQNVTLSCEQNLNHDAMYWYRQDPGQGLRLIYYSQIVNDFQKGDIAEGYSVSREKKESFPLTVTSAQKNPTAFYLCASSSYGGDTEAFFGQGTRLTVV.

The CDR3 coding sequence is TGCGCCAGCAGCGGGGGGGACAGGGCGGTGTACAATGAGCAGTTCTTC. This sequence encodes CASSGGDRAVYNEQFF. V gene TRBV5-1 combines with J gene TRBJ2-1; 9 bases are a match to TRBD1. This CDR3 spans 16 amino acids. Germline-derived CDR1 and CDR2 are SGHRS and YFSETQ. V shed 4 bases, J shed 4 bases, and the junction held 9 bases outside the gene matches.

The chain is built from TRBV4-1 and TRBJ2-7, with TRBD2 identical over 11 bases. Germline CDR1 MGHRA, CDR2 YSYEKL. The ends lost 2 bases at V and 7 bases at J; junction bases unmatched: 7. This CDR3 spans 15 amino acids. Here the CDR3 DNA reads TGCGCCAGCAGCCAAAGTATAGCGGGGGGGTGGGAGCAGTACTTC. Amino acids: CASSQSIAGGWEQYF.

The rearrangement links TRBV14 to TRBJ2-1; 10 bases align to TRBD2. This CDR3 spans 15 amino acids. V dropped 4 bases and J dropped 7; count of bases not matched to a gene: 7. The germline CDR1 and CDR2 sequences are SGHDN and FVKESK. CDR3 in DNA: TGTGCCAGCAGCCCTGGCAGCGGGGGGGGAAATGAGCAGTTCTTC. It is translated as CASSPGSGGGNEQFF.

The rearrangement uses TRBV29-1 and TRBJ1-4; D not resolved. The CDR3 has 12 residues. Germline values: CDR1 SQVTM, CDR2 ANQGSEA. V was shortened by 7 bases and J by 0 bases, with 6 bases between the two germline ends. The CDR3 region is CSAGATNEKLFF. The DNA of the CDR3 is TGCAGCGCCGGAGCAACTAATGAAAAACTGTTTTTT.

V usage is TRBV6-6 and J usage is TRBJ1-3; 8 nucleotides align to TRBD1. The CDR3 has 15 residues. V lost 0 bases to trimming and J lost 3 bases; unmatched junction nucleotides: 1. The germline gives CDR1 MNHNY, CDR2 SVGAGI (reference sequence). The CDR3 nucleotides read TGTGCCAGCAGTTACTCAGACAGGGGTGGAAACACCATATATTTT. Encoded protein: CASSYSDRGGNTIYF.

Concerning this clone itself: At one end, the junction sequence differs from germline, possibly due to a read error. The chain links TRBV7-2 to TRBJ2-5; TRBD1 agrees at 8 bases. The CDR3 sequence is 9 residues long. The germline gives CDR1 SGHTA, CDR2 FQGNSA. The DNA of the CDR3 is TGTGCCAGCAGCCGGGACAGGCACTTC. Its protein product is CASSRDRHF.